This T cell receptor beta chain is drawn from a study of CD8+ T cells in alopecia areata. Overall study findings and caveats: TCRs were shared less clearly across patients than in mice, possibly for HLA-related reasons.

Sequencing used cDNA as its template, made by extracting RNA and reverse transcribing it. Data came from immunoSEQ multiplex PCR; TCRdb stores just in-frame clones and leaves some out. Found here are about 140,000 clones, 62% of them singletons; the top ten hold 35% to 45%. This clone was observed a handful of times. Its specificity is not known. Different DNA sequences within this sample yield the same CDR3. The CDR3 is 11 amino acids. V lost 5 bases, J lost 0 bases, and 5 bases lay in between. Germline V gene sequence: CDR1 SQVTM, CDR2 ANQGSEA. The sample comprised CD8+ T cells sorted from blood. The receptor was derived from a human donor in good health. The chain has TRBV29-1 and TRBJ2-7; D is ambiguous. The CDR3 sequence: CSVRSSYEQYF. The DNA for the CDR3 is TGCAGCGTTCGGAGCTCCTACGAGCAGTACTTC.